A single T cell receptor beta chain is shown here with its context. There is no known antigen for this receptor. One base away there is no much larger clone; base qualities are not given. This record comes from a study of glioma-infiltrating T cells listed by TCRdb under 2016. Notes on the research overall: Sequencing of TCR alpha- and beta-chain repertoires was performed on glioma tissue, on non-neoplastic brain tissue, and on matched peripheral blood mononuclear cells. To gauge divergence between tissue and blood T-cell populations, every tissue-infiltrating repertoire was compared against the peripheral blood repertoire from the same patient. Three low-grade glioma patients, roughly eight primary glioblastoma patients, and three non-glioma patients who contributed non-neoplastic brain tissue made up the paired cohort.

Measured from the cysteine to the phenylalanine, the CDR3 is 16 residues long. Only the CDR3 region is kept as DNA, spanning 48 bases read in frame from base 1. For CDR1 and CDR2, the germline V gene lists SGHTA and FQGNSA. Deletion took 5 bases off V and 2 bases off J, with a span of 18 bases between the germline ends. The iRepertoire nested amplicon-rescue multiplex PCR (arm-PCR) platform was used to amplify TCR alpha and beta CDR3 regions from RNA. The input for one-step reverse transcription and amplification was about 85-400 ng of either tissue mRNA or PBMC total RNA. Following bead purification, Illumina adapters were added through a secondary multiplex PCR, and the libraries were then gel-purified between 200 and 400 bp. The libraries contained internal 6-nucleotide barcodes that were used for demultiplexing. Sequencing of the libraries was done on an Illumina MiSeq using 2x220 or 2x250 nucleotide paired-end reads. The paper's processing steps were these. FLASH 1.2.11 was used to merge paired reads, and BWA-MEM then aligned the reads to the GRCh37 human genome before TRA and TRB reads were extracted. For V and J assignment, an IMGT-derived reference of cassette sequences and CDR3 motifs that included pseudogenes was used. Three-frame translation of reads was performed, and productive CDR3s were defined as those with a C...FGXG motif and no stop codons. Clonotypes were defined as unique combinations of V-J cassette pair and CDR3 amino acid sequence. Hamming distance filtering was applied to reads, with thresholds set by the sequence error rate of each sample in mapped regions. TCRdb trimmed the raw reads at Q25, called clones with MiXCR and kept productive beta chains. Rows are unified per CDR3 protein, each entry keeping the most common DNA and genes. Clone size and V and J calls follow TCRdb, not the original study. The sample has around 100,000 distinct CDR3 sequences on record, around 30% of them singletons. Of the sample, about 40% is held by the ten largest clones.

What the authors observed across the whole study: VJ-independent divergence between tissue and blood was lower than expected in non-neoplastic patients but higher than expected in all gliomas, particularly low-grade gliomas. Tissue and blood shared very few CDR3 sequences, a result attributed to high CDR3 diversity and limited sampling. Small numbers underpinned the group comparisons: roughly 8 glioblastoma patients, three low-grade glioma patients and three non-neoplastic patients.

The TCR sequence derives from a human donor with low-grade glioma or glioblastoma, undergoing nonglioma brain surgery, or in good health (not recorded which). The sequence links TRBV7-2 to TRBJ2-5; 5 matching bases give a weak D call of TRBD2. The sequencing sample was made of glioma tissue, nonneoplastic brain tissue, or PBMCs (not recorded which). For the CDR3, the sequence is CASSPSTPAAQETQYF. The DNA sequence is given as TGTGCCAGCAGCCCCTCGACCCCAGCGGCGCAAGAGACCCAGTACTTC.